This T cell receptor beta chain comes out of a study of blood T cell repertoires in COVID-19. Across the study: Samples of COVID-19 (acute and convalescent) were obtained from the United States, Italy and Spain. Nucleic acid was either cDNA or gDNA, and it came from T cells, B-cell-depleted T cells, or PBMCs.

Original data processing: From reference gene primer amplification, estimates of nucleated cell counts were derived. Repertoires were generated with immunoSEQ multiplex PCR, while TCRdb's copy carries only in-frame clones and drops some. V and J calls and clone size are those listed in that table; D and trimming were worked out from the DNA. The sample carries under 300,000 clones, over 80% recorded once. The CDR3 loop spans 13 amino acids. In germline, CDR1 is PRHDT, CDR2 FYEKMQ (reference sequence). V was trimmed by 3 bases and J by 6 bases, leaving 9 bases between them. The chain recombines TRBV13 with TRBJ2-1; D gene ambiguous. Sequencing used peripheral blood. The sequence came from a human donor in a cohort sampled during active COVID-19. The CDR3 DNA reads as TGTGCCAGCAGCTTTGAGAGGATCAATGAGCAGTTCTTC. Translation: CASSFERINEQFF. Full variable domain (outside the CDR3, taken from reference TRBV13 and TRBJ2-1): AAGVIQSPRHLIKEKRETATLKCYPIPRHDTVYWYQQGPGQDPQFLISFYEKMQSDKGSIPDRFSAQQFSDYHSELNMSSLELGDSALYFCASSFERINEQFFGPGTRLTVL.